A selection of T cell receptor beta chains follows, all from one sample in a study of shared clonotypes between healthy human individuals. The repertoire was sequenced with immunoSEQ multiplex PCR; TCRdb's copy has only in-frame clones and lacks some. The top ten hold more than 9.5% of the sample, which has some 490,000 clones, over 70% seen once. Sequencing was performed on PBMCs. The receptors were gathered from a woman aged 40 to 55 in good health. Some clones in this sample may be carry-over from other donors' samples. The CDR3 runs from the conserved cysteine through the conserved F or W. The D gene is left open where the match is weak. Clone sizes are given selectively: once, few, many, or a class where the clone is expanded.

15	NA	TRBJ2-5	TRBV19	NA	TGTGCCAGTAGTATAGTGGGGGGATCACCAGAGACCCAGTACTTC	CASSIVGGSPETQYF
13	NA	TRBJ1-2	TRBV19	NA	TGTGCCAGTATACAGGGTCCTAACTATGGCTACACCTTC	CASIQGPNYGYTF
15	NA	TRBJ1-3	TRBV2	NA	TGTGCCAGTTCCCTAACACGAAACTCTGGAAACACCATATATTTT	CASSLTRNSGNTIYF
15	NA	TRBJ2-2	TRBV6-5	NA	TGTGCCAGCAGTTATAGTATGGGGCACACCGGGGAGCTGTTTTTT	CASSYSMGHTGELFF
16	TRBD2	TRBJ2-6	TRBV4-3	many	TGCGCCAGCAGCCAATCTAGCGGGACCGGGGCCAACGTCCTGACTTTC	CASSQSSGTGANVLTF
15	NA	TRBJ1-4	TRBV5-1	NA	TGCGCCAGCAGCCCGGGAATTCAGGGCCAAAAAAAACTGTTTTTT	CASSPGIQGQKKLFF
13	TRBD2	TRBJ2-1	TRBV6-6	NA	TGTGCCAGCAAACTACTAGCGGGGGGTGAGCAGTTCTTC	CASKLLAGGEQFF
13	NA	TRBJ1-1	TRBV19	few	TGTGCCAGTAGTCATGGTCAGGGCACTGAAGCTTTCTTT	CASSHGQGTEAFF
17	NA	TRBJ2-6	TRBV4-2	NA	TGTGCCAGCAGCCAAGATGTAGGAACAGGTGGGGCCAACGTCCTGACTTTC	CASSQDVGTGGANVLTF
11	NA	TRBJ2-1	TRBV28	NA	TGTGCCAGTAGGGGTTTCGATGAGCAGTTCTTC	CASRGFDEQFF
16	TRBD2	TRBJ2-7	TRBV18	NA	TGTGCCAGCTCACGACGTAGCGGGAGGGCCTCGGGCGAGCAGTACTTC	CASSRRSGRASGEQYF
14	TRBD1	TRBJ1-2	TRBV6-1	NA	TGTGCCAGCAGTGAGGACAGGATTTCCTATGGCTACACCTTC	CASSEDRISYGYTF
17	NA	TRBJ2-6	TRBV7-2	NA	TGTGCCAGCAGATTAGGGGTAGGGCGCACTGGGGCCAACGTCCTGACTTTC	CASRLGVGRTGANVLTF
13	NA	TRBJ1-1	TRBV7-3	NA	TGTGCCAGCAGCTTAAATGGGAACACTGAAGCTTTCTTT	CASSLNGNTEAFF
15	TRBD2	TRBJ2-7	TRBV19	NA	TGTGCCAGTAGTATACTAGCGGGAGTGGCCTACGAGCAGTACTTC	CASSILAGVAYEQYF
15	NA	TRBJ2-6	TRBV19	NA	TGTGCCAGTAGCTTAACGGGCTCTGGGGCCAACGTCCTGACTTTC	CASSLTGSGANVLTF
17	TRBD2	TRBJ2-1	TRBV5-4	few	TGTGCCAGCAGCCCCTCGACATCGGGACTAACGTACAATGAGCAGTTCTTC	CASSPSTSGLTYNEQFF
17	NA	TRBJ2-1	TRBV21-1	once	TGTGCCAGCAGCAAAGATAAGTCCACTAGCTCCTACAATGAGCAGTTCTTC	CASSKDKSTSSYNEQFF
13	NA	TRBJ2-7	TRBV2	once	TGCGCCAGCAGTGCCGAAAGTACCTACGAGCAGTACTTC	CASSAESTYEQYF
18	TRBD2	TRBJ2-7	TRBV27	NA	TGTGCCAGCTCTCCGGGCCTAGCGGGAGGGCCGTCTTTCCACGAGCAGTACTTC	CASSPGLAGGPSFHEQYF
15	TRBD1	TRBJ2-7	TRBV4-3	NA	TGCGCCAGCAGCCAAGAACAGGGGGAATCCTACGAGCAGTACTTC	CASSQEQGESYEQYF
16	NA	TRBJ2-7	TRBV27	NA	TGTGCCAGCAGTTTAGCATGGCGGGCCAGCTCCTACGAGCAGTACTTC	CASSLAWRASSYEQYF
16	NA	TRBJ1-1	TRBV10-1	NA	TGCGCCAGCAGTGACGGTCAGTGTAGAGGGAGCTCTGAAGCTTTCTTT	CASSDGQCRGSSEAFF
15	TRBD2	TRBJ2-3	TRBV10-3	many	TGTGCCATCAGCCCCTCTAGCGGTAACACAGATACGCAGTATTTT	CAISPSSGNTDTQYF
14	NA	TRBJ1-1	TRBV9	NA	TGTGCCAGCAGCGTAGGCGGGTGGAACACTGAAGCTTTCTTT	CASSVGGWNTEAFF
14	NA	TRBJ2-7	TRBV7-9	NA	TGTGCCAGCAGCTCCACCGGGTCTCCCTACGAGCAGTACTTC	CASSSTGSPYEQYF
14	NA	TRBJ2-7	TRBV30	NA	TGTGCCTGGAGTGGAGTTTTGCCAAAAGGGGAGCAGTACTTC	CAWSGVLPKGEQYF
15	NA	TRBJ2-7	TRBV7-8	NA	TGTGCCAGCAGCTTAGCAGTTAGAGGTGGTTACGAGCAGTACTTC	CASSLAVRGGYEQYF
16	NA	TRBJ2-1	TRBV7-9	NA	TGTGCCAGCAGCTTAGTACGTGGGTCACCTACCAATGAGCAGTTCTTC	CASSLVRGSPTNEQFF
20	TRBD1	TRBJ1-5	TRBV28	NA	TGTGCCAGCAGGAAACGACCGGGACAGGGGGTCCGATTTAGCAATCAGCCCCAGCATTTT	CASRKRPGQGVRFSNQPQHF
16	NA	TRBJ2-1	TRBV9	NA	TGTGCCAGCAGCGCCGACGAGAATTACTCCTACAATGAGCAGTTCTTC	CASSADENYSYNEQFF
13	NA	TRBJ1-1	TRBV28	many	TGTGCCAGCAGCCCTGGACAGACCAGGGAAGCTTTCTTT	CASSPGQTREAFF
15	TRBD1	TRBJ1-3	TRBV4-1	NA	TGCGCCAGCAGCAAAAACAGGGGGCGTGTGGACACCATATATTTT	CASSKNRGRVDTIYF
14	NA	TRBJ1-1	TRBV2	NA	TGTGCCAGCAGGGGTACTACAGGGACCACTGAAGCTTTCTTT	CASRGTTGTTEAFF
15	NA	TRBJ2-3	TRBV30	NA	TGTGCCTGGAGTGTAGTTAGACCTAGCACAGATACGCAGTATTTT	CAWSVVRPSTDTQYF
15	NA	TRBJ2-1	TRBV5-1	NA	TGCGCCAGCAGCTCCCTGACAGGCTCCGATGGTGAGCAGTTCTTC	CASSSLTGSDGEQFF
15	TRBD1	TRBJ1-5	TRBV28	NA	TGTGCCAGCAGTTCTAAGACAGGGCTTCGGGGGCCCCAGCATTTT	CASSSKTGLRGPQHF